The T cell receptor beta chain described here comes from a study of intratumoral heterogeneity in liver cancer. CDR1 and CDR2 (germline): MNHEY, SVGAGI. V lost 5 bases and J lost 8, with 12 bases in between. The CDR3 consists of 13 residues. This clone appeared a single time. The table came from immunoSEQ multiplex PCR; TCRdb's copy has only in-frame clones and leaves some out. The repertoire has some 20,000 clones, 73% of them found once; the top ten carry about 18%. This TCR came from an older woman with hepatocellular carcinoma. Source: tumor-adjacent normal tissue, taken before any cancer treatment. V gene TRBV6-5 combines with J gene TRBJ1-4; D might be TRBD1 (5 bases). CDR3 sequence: CASSTAGLEKLFF. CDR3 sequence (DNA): TGTGCCAGCAGTACCGCAGGGTTGGAAAAACTGTTTTTT.